This TCR beta chain appears in the sequencing data of a study of spatial heterogeneity in lung cancer. Overall study: Sequencing was performed on follow-up PBMC samples when available, collected at a median of around 2 years after resection. Consistently, beta-chain sequences turned up in larger numbers than alpha-chain sequences did.

A distinct unique molecular identifier was carried by each TCR cDNA molecule. TCRdb reanalysed the 5' RACE reads using MiXCR and keeps one entry per CDR3 protein. Of roughly 110,000 distinct CDR3 sequences listed, 10% to 12% are singletons. The time point: blood at routine non-recurrence follow-up after resection. Unsorted whole RNA samples from tumor, nontumor lung or frozen PBMC were sequenced. In germline, CDR1 is SGHTA, CDR2 FQGNSA. Trimming shortened V by 5 bases and J by 6 bases, and 20 bases separated the two germline ends. The CDR3 contains 16 residues. Source: PBMCs, taken at follow-up. This receptor was taken from a female donor with early-stage non-small cell lung cancer. This chain joins TRBV7-2 and TRBJ2-1, with a possible D match to TRBD2 (5 bases). The CDR3 region is CASSQAVFGVGNEQFF. CDR3 in DNA: TGTGCCAGCAGCCAAGCGGTCTTTGGGGTCGGCAATGAGCAGTTCTTC.